Presented here are 8 T cell receptor beta chains from one specimen sequenced in a study of regulatory T cells in long-lasting Graves disease. Time point described: newly diagnosed GD, antithyroid drugs for less than 3 months. Scientists built the TCR library using RNA that was extracted from PBMCs. The TCR beta library used iRepertoire HTBI primers with Arm-PCR amplification of CDR3. TCRdb used MiXCR to reprocess the multiplex PCR reads, holding one entry per CDR3 protein. The profile shows approximately 540,000 distinct CDR3 sequences, around 12% of them singletons. These sequences were also reported in another study, on T cells in Graves' hyperthyroidism and ophthalmopathy.

This sample comprised peripheral blood mononuclear cells (PBMCs), obtained at new diagnosis, from a patient treated with antithyroid drugs. These receptor sequences come from a woman between 25 and 40 years old with Graves disease.

The chain has TRBV5-1 and TRBJ2-3; D possibly corresponds to TRBD1 (5 bases). Germline V CDR1 and CDR2: SGHRS, YFSETQ. Trimming removed 1 base at V and 5 bases at J, with 17 bases between. CDR3 length equals 16 residues. DNA of the CDR3: TGCGCCAGCAGCTTGATTCCGGGCAGGGCCAGAGATACGCAGTATTTT. It encodes CASSLIPGRARDTQYF. Full variable domain (rest looked up from reference TRBV5-1 and TRBJ2-3): KAGVTQTPRYLIKTRGQQVTLSCSPISGHRSVSWYQQTPGQGLQFLFEYFSETQRNKGNFPGRFSGRQFSNSRSEMNVSTLELGDSALYLCASSLIPGRARDTQYFGPGTRLTVL.

This clonotype was detected many times. The genes are TRBV6-1 and TRBJ2-1; 10 nucleotides agree with TRBD2. Trimming took 6 bases from V and 8 from J; bases not matched to a gene: 10. Germline CDR1 reads MNHNS; CDR2 reads SASEGT. This CDR3 is built from 15 residues. CDR3 in DNA: TGTGCCAGCAGGGCAAGCGGGAGGGCCCAGGATGAGCAGTTCTTC. Protein: CASRASGRAQDEQFF.

Many counts were recorded for this clonotype. The CDR3 here is CASSPPISYNEQFF. The DNA of the CDR3 is TGTGCCAGCAGCCCCCCCATCTCCTACAATGAGCAGTTCTTC. J is TRBJ2-1 and V is TRBV3-1; D not resolved. CDR1 is LGHDT, CDR2 YNNKEL, per germline (reference sequence). Trimming removed 4 bases from V and 0 bases from J, with 7 bases in between. The CDR3 extends over 14 amino acids.

This clonotype was detected many times. The chain carries TRBV2 and TRBJ1-3, with 8 bases identical to TRBD1. The CDR3 runs 16 residues. Germline V CDR1 and CDR2: SNHLY, FYNNEI. V trimming: 7 bases; J trimming: 2 bases; junction bases outside the gene matches: 10. CDR3 DNA: TGTGCCAGCACCTATGGGACAGGCGGCACTGGAAACACCATATATTTT. This gives the protein CASTYGTGGTGNTIYF.

This chain connects TRBV7-9 to TRBJ2-3; tentative D call: TRBD2 (5 bases). The V and J ends lost 5 bases and 3 bases respectively, with 9 bases between them. The CDR3 consists of 13 residues. Germline lookup yields CDR1 SEHNR and CDR2 FQNEAQ (reference sequence). The CDR3 reads CASSGGGTDTQYF. The CDR3 DNA sequence: TGTGCCAGCAGCGGAGGCGGGACAGATACGCAGTATTTT.

This clonotype was observed a few times. In DNA form, the CDR3 reads TGTGCCAGCAGGAAAGACAGGGCGCGGGCTTTCTTT. It codes for CASRKDRARAFF. The chain carries TRBV28 and TRBJ1-1; TRBD1 matches at 7 bases. The V and J ends lost 6 bases and 11 bases, in that order; junction bases with no gene match: 9. Germline values: CDR1 MDHEN, CDR2 SYDVKM. CDR3 size: 12 residues. The complete variable domain, with remaining parts taken from reference TRBV28 and TRBJ1-1, reads DVKVTQSSRYLVKRTGEKVFLECVQDMDHENMFWYRQDPGLGLRLIYFSYDVKMKEKGDIPEGYSVSREKKERFSLILESASTNQTSMYLCASRKDRARAFFGQGTRLTVV.

At least ten counts were recorded for this clonotype. This sequence joins TRBV5-5 and TRBJ2-2; D unclear. Per germline, CDR1 SGHKS and CDR2 YYEKEE (reference sequence). The CDR3 totals 14 residues. The V and J ends lost 0 bases and 7 bases respectively, with 10 bases between them. CDR3 coding DNA: TGTGCCAGCAGCTTGGGATTAGTGAACGGGGAGCTGTTTTTT. Its translation is CASSLGLVNGELFF.

The genes are TRBV29-1 and TRBJ1-4; possible D gene TRBD1, 5 bases. Germline CDR1 reads SQVTM; CDR2 reads ANQGSEA. Trimming cost V 6 bases and J 6 bases, with 14 bases left between them. CDR3 size: 13 residues. The CDR3 sequence: CSVSGREYEKLFF. The CDR3 DNA reads TGCAGCGTCTCGGGACGGGAGTATGAAAAACTGTTTTTT.